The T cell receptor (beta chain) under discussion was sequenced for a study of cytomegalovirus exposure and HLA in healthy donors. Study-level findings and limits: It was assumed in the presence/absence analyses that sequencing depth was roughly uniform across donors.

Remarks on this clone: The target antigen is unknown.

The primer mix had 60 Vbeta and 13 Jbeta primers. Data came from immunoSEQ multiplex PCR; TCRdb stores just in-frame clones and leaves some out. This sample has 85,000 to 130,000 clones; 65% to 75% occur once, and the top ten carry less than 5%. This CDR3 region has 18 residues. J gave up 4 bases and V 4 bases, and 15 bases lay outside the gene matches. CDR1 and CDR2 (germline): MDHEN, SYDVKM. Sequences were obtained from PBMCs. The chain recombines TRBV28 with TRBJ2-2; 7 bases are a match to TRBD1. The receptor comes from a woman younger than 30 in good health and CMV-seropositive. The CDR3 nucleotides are TGTGCCAGCAGTTCACCACCGGGACAGATTTCGCGCACCGGGGAGCTGTTTTTT. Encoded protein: CASSSPPGQISRTGELFF. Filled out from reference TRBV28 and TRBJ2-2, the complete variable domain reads DVKVTQSSRYLVKRTGEKVFLECVQDMDHENMFWYRQDPGLGLRLIYFSYDVKMKEKGDIPEGYSVSREKKERFSLILESASTNQTSMYLCASSSPPGQISRTGELFFGEGSRLTVL.